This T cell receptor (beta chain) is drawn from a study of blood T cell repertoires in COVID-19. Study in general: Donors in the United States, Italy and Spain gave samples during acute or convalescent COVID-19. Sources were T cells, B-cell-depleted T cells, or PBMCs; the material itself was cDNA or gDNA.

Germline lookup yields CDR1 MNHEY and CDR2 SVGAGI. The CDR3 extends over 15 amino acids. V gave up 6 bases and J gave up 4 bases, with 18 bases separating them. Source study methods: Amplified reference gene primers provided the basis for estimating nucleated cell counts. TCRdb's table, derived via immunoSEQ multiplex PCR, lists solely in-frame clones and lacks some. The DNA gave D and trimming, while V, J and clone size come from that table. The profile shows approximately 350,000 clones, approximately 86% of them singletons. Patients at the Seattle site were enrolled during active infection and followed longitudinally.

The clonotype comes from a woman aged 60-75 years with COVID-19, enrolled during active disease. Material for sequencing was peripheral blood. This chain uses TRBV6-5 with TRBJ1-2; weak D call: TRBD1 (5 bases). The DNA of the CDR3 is TGTGCCAGCAGAGTACACAGCCAGGGTATCTATGGCTACACCTTC. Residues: CASRVHSQGIYGYTF.